These 2 T cell receptor beta chains were all obtained from the same sample, sequenced in a study of blood T cells in healthy people across ages. A second roughly 6 to 12 cycle PCR used barcoded and J-beta primers. TCRdb independently ran MiXCR on the 5' RACE reads; one entry per CDR3 protein. The repertoire holds more than 1 million distinct CDR3 sequences, with 40% to 55% as singletons. The sequencing sample was made of blood. Receptor source: an older woman in good health.

V is TRBV10-2 and J is TRBJ2-5; the match to TRBD2 covers 10 bases. J was trimmed by 4 bases and V by 6 bases; bases with no gene match: 11. The CDR3 contains 16 residues. Germline CDR1 is WSHSY and CDR2 is SAAADI. The CDR3 nucleotides are TGCGCCAGCAGCGAATATTCTAGCGGGAGAGGAGAGACCCAGTACTTC. This codes for CASSEYSSGRGETQYF.

The rearrangement joins TRBV7-9 to TRBJ1-1; D ambiguous. With 1 base removed from V and 1 base from J, the gap between germline ends came to 19 bases. The CDR3 loop spans 18 amino acids. CDR1 is SEHNR, CDR2 FQNEAQ, per germline (reference sequence). As DNA, the CDR3 is TGTGCCAGCAGCTTAGGAGGCCTCCGGGCGGCGGGGAACACTGAAGCTTTCTTT. It specifies CASSLGGLRAAGNTEAFF. The entire variable domain, with the rest obtained from reference TRBV7-9 and TRBJ1-1, is as follows: DTGVSQNPRHKITKRGQNVTFRCDPISEHNRLYWYRQTLGQGPEFLTYFQNEAQLEKSRLLSDRFSAERPKGSFSTLEIQRTEQGDSAMYLCASSLGGLRAAGNTEAFFGQGTRLTVV.